This passage covers 22 T cell receptor beta chains from one sample sequenced in a study of cytotoxic CD8 clonotypes in ibrutinib-treated CLL. Some clones are missing from TCRdb's copy, which holds only in-frame ones; the method was immunoSEQ multiplex PCR. This sample carries just over 200,000 clones, 60% to 80% of them seen once, and the ten largest clones take approximately 6%. The starting material was PBMCs, obtained after 12 months of ibrutinib treatment. The receptors shown here come from a human donor with chronic lymphocytic leukemia.

V and J are TRBV12-5 and TRBJ1-1; D is ambiguous. V was shortened by 0 bases and J by 3 bases, with 8 bases between the two germline ends. The germline V gene has CDR1 LGHNT and CDR2 FRNRAP. The CDR3 spans 14 residues. The CDR3 sequence: CASGLVPADTEAFF. For the CDR3, the DNA is TGTGCTAGTGGTTTGGTACCGGCGGACACTGAAGCTTTCTTT.

This chain links TRBV6-5 with TRBJ2-7; D unclear. V was clipped by 2 bases and J by 8 bases, with 10 bases between them. Germline V lookup: CDR1 MNHEY, CDR2 SVGAGI. The CDR3 spans 12 residues. The CDR3 reads CASSYGNSKQYF. DNA of the CDR3: TGTGCCAGCAGTTACGGGAATTCCAAGCAGTACTTC.

This clone was seen a few times. The gene calls are TRBV4-1 and TRBJ2-7; unclear D gene. Trimming removed 0 bases at V and 1 base at J, with 4 bases between. Germline lookup yields CDR1 MGHRA and CDR2 YSYEKL. The CDR3 is made up of 13 amino acids. The CDR3: CASSQDSSYEQYF. The CDR3 region has the DNA TGCGCCAGCAGCCAAGACAGTTCCTACGAGCAGTACTTC.

The V call is TRBV29-1, the J call TRBJ1-3, with 7 bases lining up with TRBD1. The V gene's germline CDR1 is SQVTM and CDR2 ANQGSEA. This CDR3 contains 14 residues. Trimming at V came to 6 bases and at J to 0 bases, leaving 5 bases not matched to a gene. CDR3 residues: CSVNRGNSGNTIYF. CDR3 in DNA: TGCAGCGTCAACAGGGGCAACTCTGGAAACACCATATATTTT.

This sequence joins TRBV2 and TRBJ2-6; tentatively, D is TRBD2 (5 bases). The CDR3 has 15 amino acids. V lost 3 bases and J lost 2, with 8 bases in between. Looked up from germline, CDR1 is SNHLY and CDR2 is FYNNEI. CDR3 DNA: TGTGCCAGCAGTGATTCCGGGACTGGGGCCAACGTCCTGACTTTC. Translation gives CASSDSGTGANVLTF.

This clone was observed a few times. The chain is built from TRBV6-5 and TRBJ2-3, with D possibly matching TRBD1 (7 bases). Trimming left V 3 bases short and J 4 bases short, with 14 bases between. The CDR3 has 15 amino acids. Per the germline V gene, CDR1 is MNHEY and CDR2 is SVGAGI. The CDR3 reads CASSYTAGGPDTQYF. CDR3 in DNA: TGTGCCAGCAGTTATACGGCAGGGGGGCCAGATACGCAGTATTTT.

The chain links TRBV19 to TRBJ1-3; D unresolved. The CDR3 is 14 amino acids. V was pared by 4 bases and J by 2 bases, with 9 bases between. CDR1 and CDR2 (germline): LNHDA, SQIVND (reference sequence). CDR3 amino acids: CASSSGAAGNTIYF. DNA for the CDR3: TGTGCCAGTAGTAGTGGCGCAGCTGGAAACACCATATATTTT.

This clone was found once. The V call is TRBV7-2, the J call TRBJ2-4; D remains ambiguous. The CDR3 loop spans 16 amino acids. CDR1 SGHTA and CDR2 FQGNSA come from the germline V gene. Trimming stripped 3 bases from V and 1 base from J, with 13 bases between. The CDR3 here is CASSFRAGRAKNIQYF. The CDR3 DNA reads TGTGCCAGCAGCTTTCGGGCTGGCAGGGCCAAAAACATTCAGTACTTC.

The chain couples TRBV9 to TRBJ2-3; D might be TRBD1 (5 bases). CDR1 is SGDLS, CDR2 YYNGEE, per germline. Trimming shortened V by 3 bases and J by 2 bases, and 10 bases separated the two germline ends. CDR3 size: 14 residues. In nucleotides, the CDR3 is TGTGCCAGCAGCGAACGACAGAACACAGATACGCAGTATTTT. It yields the protein CASSERQNTDTQYF.

V usage is TRBV30 and J usage is TRBJ1-2; 7 nucleotides align to TRBD1. The CDR3 spans 15 residues. Per germline, CDR1 GTSNPN and CDR2 SVGIG (reference sequence). V was pared by 0 bases and J by 6 bases, with 10 bases of the junction left unmatched. DNA of the CDR3: TGTGCCTGGAGTGTACAGGGGTGGTTATTGGATGGCTACACCTTC. Its protein product is CAWSVQGWLLDGYTF.

This clone occurred a few times. The chain uses TRBV5-1 and TRBJ2-5, with TRBD2 matching 13 bases. The CDR3 spans 16 residues. V was clipped by 4 bases and J by 5 bases; unmatched bases: 8. CDR1 SGHRS and CDR2 YFSETQ come from the germline V gene. The CDR3 loop reads CASSPGTSGVWETQYF. CDR3 DNA sequence: TGCGCCAGCAGCCCCGGGACTAGCGGGGTTTGGGAGACCCAGTACTTC.

The rearrangement links TRBV25-1 to TRBJ2-1; TRBD1 is a possible D gene (6 bases). This CDR3 has 14 amino acids. CDR1 is MGHDK and CDR2 is SYGVNS in the germline V gene. V was clipped by 3 bases and J by 3 bases, with 9 bases between them. The CDR3 spells CASSDRGFYNEQFF. The CDR3 DNA is TGTGCCAGCAGTGACAGGGGCTTCTACAATGAGCAGTTCTTC.

V and J are TRBV2 and TRBJ2-2; a weak D match, TRBD2 (5 bases). CDR1 is SNHLY, CDR2 FYNNEI, per germline. The CDR3 consists of 13 residues. Trimming took off 7 bases at V and 5 bases at J, with 11 bases between the two ends. CDR3 DNA: TGTGCCAGCACGGGAACTCGGACCGGGGAGCTGTTTTTT. This translates into CASTGTRTGELFF.

This clone was seen only once. The chain carries TRBV5-6 and TRBJ2-5, with a weak D call TRBD1 (6 bases). From germline, CDR1 is SGHDT and CDR2 YYEEEE. Trimming left V 6 bases short and J 3 bases short, with 18 bases between. This CDR3 has 15 residues. This chain's CDR3 is CASTRLAQGKETQYF. CDR3 bases: TGTGCCAGCACCAGGCTAGCTCAGGGGAAAGAGACCCAGTACTTC.

This clone was observed once. The chain recombines TRBV7-8 with TRBJ1-2, with 10 positions matching TRBD1. With 4 bases clipped from V and 4 bases from J, the junction kept 12 bases outside the gene matches. Germline CDR1 SGHVS, CDR2 FQNEAQ. The length of the CDR3 is 17 residues. CDR3 sequence (DNA): TGTGCCAGCAGCTCCCTGGGACAGGGGAAAGGGGGCTATGGCTACACCTTC. The encoded protein is CASSSLGQGKGGYGYTF. Drawing the rest from reference TRBV7-8 and TRBJ1-2, the complete variable domain is GAGVSQSPRYKVAKRGQDVALRCDPISGHVSLFWYQQALGQGPEFLTYFQNEAQLDKSGLPSDRFFAERPEGSVSTLKIQRTQQEDSAVYLCASSSLGQGKGGYGYTFGSGTRLTVV.

Ten or more counts support this clone. The V call is TRBV5-1, the J call TRBJ2-3, with 7 bases matching TRBD2. The germline CDR1 and CDR2 sequences are SGHRS and YFSETQ. V shed 2 bases, J shed 6 bases, and the junction held 6 bases outside the gene matches. The CDR3 length is 14 residues. CDR3 nucleotides: TGCGCCAGCAGCTTACTAGCGTTTACGGATACGCAGTATTTT. This translates into CASSLLAFTDTQYF.

With regard to this clone: The junction and the germline gene differ at one end; a read error may be behind it. The chain has TRBV11-2 and TRBJ1-2; D not resolved. The germline CDR1 and CDR2 sequences are SGHAT and FQNNGV. The CDR3 extends over 11 amino acids. CDR3 in amino acids: CASSLNLEQSF. The CDR3 region has the DNA TGTGCCAGCAGCTTAAACTTAGAACAGTCCTTC.

This clone was recorded only once. The rearrangement joins TRBV29-1 to TRBJ2-3; TRBD2 is a possible D gene (6 bases). This CDR3 is 15 amino acids long. The germline CDR1 and CDR2 sequences are SQVTM and ANQGSEA. Between the trimmed V and J ends, which lost 3 bases and 0 bases, there was a span of 13 bases. The CDR3 region is CSVDPREASTDTQYF. The CDR3 coding sequence is TGCAGCGTTGACCCCAGGGAGGCAAGCACAGATACGCAGTATTTT.

This chain uses TRBV25-1 with TRBJ1-2, with 9 bases aligning to TRBD1. The CDR3 spans 17 residues. Germline CDR1 and CDR2: MGHDK and SYGVNS. Trimming at V came to 3 bases and at J to 0 bases, leaving 8 bases not matched to a gene. Written as DNA, the CDR3 is TGTGCCAGCAGTGAGCCCACCCGACAGGGGGCTAACTATGGCTACACCTTC. Amino acids: CASSEPTRQGANYGYTF.

The rearrangement joins TRBV7-2 to TRBJ1-2; no clear D. From germline, CDR1 is SGHTA and CDR2 FQGNSA. The CDR3 extends over 15 amino acids. Trimming shortened V by 3 bases and J by 8 bases, and 19 bases separated the two germline ends. CDR3 residues: CASSLGRPELGGYTF. The DNA of the CDR3 is TGTGCCAGCAGCTTGGGGAGACCGGAGCTCGGGGGCTACACCTTC.

V usage is TRBV5-4 and J usage is TRBJ1-5; D may be TRBD1 (6 bases). The CDR3 spans 15 residues. V shed 4 bases and J shed 3 bases, with 14 bases lying between them. Germline V lookup: CDR1 SGHNT, CDR2 YYREEE (reference sequence). The CDR3 DNA follows: TGTGCCAGCAGCCGGTCCGGGGGCACCAATCAGCCCCAGCATTTT. Translation gives CASSRSGGTNQPQHF.

This clone has only a few counts. This sequence joins TRBV5-1 and TRBJ2-7; TRBD1 agrees at 10 bases. Germline V CDR1 and CDR2: SGHRS, YFSETQ. The CDR3 runs to 16 residues. The trim removed 3 bases at V and 1 base at J, leaving 7 bases unmatched. The CDR3 protein is CASSSTGGLRSYEQYF. The CDR3, as DNA: TGCGCCAGCAGCTCGACAGGGGGCCTTCGTTCCTACGAGCAGTACTTC.